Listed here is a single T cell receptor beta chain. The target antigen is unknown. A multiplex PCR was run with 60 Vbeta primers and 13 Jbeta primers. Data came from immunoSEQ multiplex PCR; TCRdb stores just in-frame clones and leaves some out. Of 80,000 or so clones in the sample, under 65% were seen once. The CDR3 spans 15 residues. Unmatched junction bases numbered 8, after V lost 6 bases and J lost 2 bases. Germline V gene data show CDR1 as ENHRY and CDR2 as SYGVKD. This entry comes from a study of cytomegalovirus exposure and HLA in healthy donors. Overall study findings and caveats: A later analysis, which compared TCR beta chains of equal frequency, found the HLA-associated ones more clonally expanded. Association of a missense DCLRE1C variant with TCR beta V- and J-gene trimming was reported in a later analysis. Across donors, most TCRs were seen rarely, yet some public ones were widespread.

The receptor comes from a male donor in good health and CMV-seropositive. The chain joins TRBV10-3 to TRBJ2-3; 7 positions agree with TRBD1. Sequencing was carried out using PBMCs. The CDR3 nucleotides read TGTGCCATCAGCGCACAGGGGTTTTCCACAGATACGCAGTATTTT. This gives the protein CAISAQGFSTDTQYF.